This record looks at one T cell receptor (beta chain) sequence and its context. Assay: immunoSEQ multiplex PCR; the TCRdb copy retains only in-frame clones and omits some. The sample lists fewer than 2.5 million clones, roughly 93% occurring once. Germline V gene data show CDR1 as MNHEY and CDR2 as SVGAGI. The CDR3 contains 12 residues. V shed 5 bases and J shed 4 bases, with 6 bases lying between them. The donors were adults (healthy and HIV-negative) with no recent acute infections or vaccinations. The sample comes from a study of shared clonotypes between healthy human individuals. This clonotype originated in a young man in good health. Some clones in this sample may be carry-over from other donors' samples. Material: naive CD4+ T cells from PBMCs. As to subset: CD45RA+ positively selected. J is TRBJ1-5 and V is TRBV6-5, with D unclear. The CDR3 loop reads CASSTINQPQHF. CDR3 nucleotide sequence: TGTGCCAGCAGTACGATTAATCAGCCCCAGCATTTT.